This T cell receptor beta chain comes out of a study of cytomegalovirus exposure and HLA in healthy donors. Vbeta (60) and Jbeta (13) primers were used in the PCR. Profiling relied on immunoSEQ multiplex PCR, and the TCRdb table lists in-frame clones only, not all of them. This table has under 200,000 clones, around 69% appearing once. Deletions cut 10 bases from V and 4 bases from J, with 15 bases between. The CDR3 runs 13 residues. Per germline, CDR1 SGHDT and CDR2 YYEEEE. A remark on this clone: Antigen: not known.

Notes on the study in general: Rarity held for most TCR sequences, but there were some public TCRs that occurred in many donors.

This TCR derives from a woman younger than 45 in good health and CMV-seronegative. Sequencing used PBMCs. V usage is TRBV5-6 and J usage is TRBJ1-5, with D uncertain. CDR3 amino acids: CAAGRIWNQPQHF. CDR3 coding DNA: TGTGCCGCGGGGAGAATATGGAATCAGCCCCAGCATTTT. Variable domain in full (rest from reference TRBV5-6 and TRBJ1-5): DAGVTQSPTHLIKTRGQQVTLRCSPKSGHDTVSWYQQALGQGPQFIFQYYEEEERQRGNFPDRFSGHQFPNYSSELNVNALLLGDSALYLCAAGRIWNQPQHFGDGTRLSIL.